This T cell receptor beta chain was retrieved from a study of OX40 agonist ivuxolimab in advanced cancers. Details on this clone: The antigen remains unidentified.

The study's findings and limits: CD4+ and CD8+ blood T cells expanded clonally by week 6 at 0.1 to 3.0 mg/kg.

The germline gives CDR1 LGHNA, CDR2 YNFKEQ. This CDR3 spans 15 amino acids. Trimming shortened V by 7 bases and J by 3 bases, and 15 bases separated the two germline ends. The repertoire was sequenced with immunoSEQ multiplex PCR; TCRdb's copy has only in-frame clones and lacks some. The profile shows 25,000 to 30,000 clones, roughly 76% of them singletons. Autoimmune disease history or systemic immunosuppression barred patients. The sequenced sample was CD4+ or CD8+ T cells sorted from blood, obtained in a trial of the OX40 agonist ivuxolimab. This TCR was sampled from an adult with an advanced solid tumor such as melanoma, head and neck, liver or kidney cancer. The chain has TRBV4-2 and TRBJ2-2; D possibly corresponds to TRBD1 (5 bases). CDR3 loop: CASTPWGEYTGELFF. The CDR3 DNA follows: TGTGCCAGCACCCCCTGGGGCGAGTACACCGGGGAGCTGTTTTTT.